The 21 T cell receptor beta chains below were found in one sample sequenced in a study of blood T cell repertoires in COVID-19. The assay was immunoSEQ multiplex PCR, and TCRdb's table has in-frame clones only and misses some. The sample shows 47,000 or so clones, approximately 85% of them seen only once. Sequenced material: peripheral blood. Every receptor here comes from a woman in her fifties or sixties with acute or convalescent COVID-19.

The chain links TRBV18 to TRBJ1-3, with TRBD1 matching over 7 bases. From germline, CDR1 is KGHSH and CDR2 LQKENI. The CDR3 length is 17 residues. Trimming removed 4 bases from V and 1 base from J; junction bases left unmatched: 10. For the CDR3, the DNA is TGTGCCAGCTCACTAACTCCGGGACAGATGTCTGGAAACACCATATATTTT. It specifies CASSLTPGQMSGNTIYF.

This chain joins TRBV4-2 and TRBJ2-7; 10 bases fit TRBD1. The junction had 5 bases not matched to a gene; V was cut back by 1 base and J by 5 bases. The CDR3 is 15 residues long. Germline V gives CDR1 LGHNA, CDR2 YNFKEQ. The CDR3 sequence is CASSQGDRGSNEQYF. CDR3 DNA sequence: TGTGCCAGCAGCCAAGGGGACAGGGGTTCGAACGAGCAGTACTTC.

Here the CDR3 reads CASSLEADTIYF. DNA of the CDR3: TGTGCCAGCAGTCTAGAGGCGGACACCATATATTTT. This chain connects TRBV6-5 to TRBJ1-3, with D uncertain. CDR3 length: 12 residues. V was trimmed by 5 bases and J by 8 bases, leaving 10 bases between them. Looked up from germline, CDR1 is MNHEY and CDR2 is SVGAGI.

The chain is built from TRBV2 and TRBJ1-2; TRBD1 aligns across 7 bases. V dropped 3 bases and J dropped 0; count of bases not matched to a gene: 19. This CDR3 contains 20 residues. CDR1 SNHLY and CDR2 FYNNEI come from the germline V gene. The DNA of the CDR3 is TGTGCCAGCAGTGACAGTCCGGGACAGCGGCTACAAAACGCTAACTATGGCTACACCTTC. This translates into CASSDSPGQRLQNANYGYTF.

The rearrangement uses TRBV3-1 (or the pseudogene TRBV3-2) and TRBJ2-1; no clear D gene. CDR3 length equals 15 residues. In germline, CDR1 is LGHDT, CDR2 YNNKEL (reference sequence). Between the trimmed V and J ends, which lost 4 bases and 0 bases, there was a span of 10 bases. The CDR3 reads CASSPRHSSYNEQFF. CDR3 DNA: TGTGCCAGCAGCCCCCGACATAGCTCCTACAATGAGCAGTTCTTC.

This chain connects TRBV6-5 to TRBJ2-7; 8 nucleotides agree with TRBD2. This CDR3 spans 14 amino acids. The germline V gene has CDR1 MNHEY and CDR2 SVGAGI. V was clipped by 4 bases and J by 3 bases; unmatched bases: 5. In nucleotides, the CDR3 is TGTGCCAGCAGTTCCGGGACTAGGCGCTACGAGCAGTACTTC. This sequence encodes CASSSGTRRYEQYF.

The chain carries TRBV4-1 and TRBJ1-4; no reliable D call. V dropped 1 base and J dropped 3 bases, with 9 bases sitting between them. This CDR3 comprises 15 residues. Germline CDR1 is MGHRA and CDR2 is YSYEKL. CDR3 protein: CASSQGRPANEKLFF. The CDR3 DNA sequence: TGCGCCAGCAGCCAAGGCCGTCCGGCTAATGAAAAACTGTTTTTT.

The J gene is TRBJ1-6, the V gene TRBV6-4, with a tentative D call TRBD1 (5 bases). Germline lookup yields CDR1 MRHNA and CDR2 SNTAGT. The CDR3 consists of 14 residues. Trimming took off 0 bases at V and 13 bases at J, with 13 bases between the two ends. The CDR3 spells CASSDSGGAGPLHF. DNA of the CDR3: TGTGCCAGCAGTGACTCTGGTGGGGCGGGGCCCCTCCACTTT.

The chain uses TRBV6-5 and TRBJ1-1; 10 nucleotides align to TRBD1. This CDR3 is built from 13 residues. CDR1 is MNHEY, CDR2 SVGAGI, per germline. The V gene end was trimmed by 6 bases and the J gene end by 10 bases; junction bases not matched to a gene: 8. The CDR3 region is CASRYRDRGPAFF. The CDR3 bases are TGTGCCAGCAGATACAGGGACAGGGGTCCAGCTTTCTTT.

The chain recombines TRBV7-2 with TRBJ1-2; D is unresolved. V was clipped by 4 bases and J by 6 bases, with 6 bases between them. Germline V CDR1 and CDR2: SGHTA, FQGNSA. The CDR3 is 11 amino acids. The CDR3 reads CASSSRDGYTF. The CDR3 nucleotides read TGTGCCAGCAGCTCCCGAGATGGCTACACCTTC.

CDR3 DNA: TGTGCCAGCAGTTTTGGGCAGCTGAACACTGAAGCTTTCTTT. Its translation is CASSFGQLNTEAFF. The chain carries TRBV6-2 or TRBV6-3 and TRBJ1-1, with unresolved D. The ends were cut back, 4 bases at V and 0 bases at J, with 9 bases in the middle. The CDR3 consists of 14 residues. CDR1 MNHEY and CDR2 SVGEGT come from the germline V gene.

This clone was picked up one time. The J gene is TRBJ1-1, the V gene TRBV12-3 or TRBV12-4; D gene ambiguous. Trimming removed 1 base from V and 1 base from J, with 4 bases in between. The CDR3 is 13 residues long. CDR3 in DNA: TGTGCCAGCAGTTTAGGTAAGAACACTGAAGCTTTCTTT. Encoded protein: CASSLGKNTEAFF.

V and J are TRBV18 and TRBJ2-1; 13 bases align to TRBD2. Germline CDR1 reads KGHSH; CDR2 reads LQKENI. J lost 4 bases, V lost 0 bases, and 0 bases had no gene match. This CDR3 contains 16 residues. The DNA of the CDR3 is TGTGCCAGCTCACCACCGGGACTAGCGGGATACAATGAGCAGTTCTTC. Translation: CASSPPGLAGYNEQFF.

J is TRBJ2-1 and V is TRBV18; D might be TRBD2 (5 bases). CDR1 and CDR2 (germline): KGHSH, LQKENI. Trimming took off 6 bases at V and 6 bases at J, with 12 bases between the two ends. This CDR3 has 13 amino acids. DNA of the CDR3: TGTGCCAGCTCTCGCGGGCTTCTCAATGAGCAGTTCTTC. Translation: CASSRGLLNEQFF.

The CDR3 bases are TGCAGTGCTAGTGCAGGAGGGGCGGACACTGAAGCTTTCTTT. Protein: CSASAGGADTEAFF. This chain connects TRBV20-1 to TRBJ1-1, with D possibly TRBD1 on 5 matching bases. This CDR3 comprises 14 residues. V lost 3 bases and J 3 bases, leaving 14 bases between the germline ends. Germline V gene sequence: CDR1 DFQATT, CDR2 SNEGSKA (reference sequence).

In this sample, this clone turned up once. The chain combines TRBV29-1 with TRBJ2-1, with D possibly TRBD2 on 5 matching bases. V lost 6 bases, J lost 7 bases, and 16 bases lay in between. Per the germline V gene, CDR1 is SQVTM and CDR2 is ANQGSEA. The CDR3 spans 13 residues. Here the CDR3 DNA reads TGCAGCGTCGGCCGGGGTGGGTGGAATGAGCAGTTCTTC. Protein sequence: CSVGRGGWNEQFF.

The chain couples TRBV3-1 (or the pseudogene TRBV3-2) to TRBJ2-1; 10 bases map to TRBD2. The junction had 11 bases not matched to a gene; V was cut back by 2 bases and J by 7 bases. This CDR3 contains 17 residues. Germline loops: CDR1 LGHDT, CDR2 YNNKEL (reference sequence). For the CDR3, the DNA is TGTGCCAGCAGCCAATATTCCAGCGGGAGGGCCGGGAATGAGCAGTTCTTC. Protein sequence: CASSQYSSGRAGNEQFF.

This chain links TRBV9 with TRBJ2-1, with 8 positions matching TRBD2. CDR1 and CDR2 from the germline V gene are SGDLS and YYNGEE. This CDR3 has 17 residues. Trimming at V came to 3 bases and at J to 7 bases, leaving 15 bases not matched to a gene. CDR3 nucleotide sequence: TGTGCCAGCAGCGGAGGCCCCGGGACTAGGGTGACTAATGAGCAGTTCTTC. Protein product: CASSGGPGTRVTNEQFF.

This chain connects TRBV30 to TRBJ1-5; perhaps TRBD1 as D (6 bases). CDR3 length: 15 residues. Trimming stripped 0 bases from V and 1 base from J, with 10 bases between. Germline V CDR1 and CDR2: GTSNPN, SVGIG (reference sequence). The CDR3 sequence: CAWSVQGGSNQPQHF. The CDR3 nucleotides read TGTGCCTGGAGTGTACAGGGCGGGAGCAATCAGCCCCAGCATTTT.

The rearrangement links TRBV28 to TRBJ1-2; 9 bases map to TRBD1. Germline V lookup: CDR1 MDHEN, CDR2 SYDVKM. The CDR3 runs 16 residues. Trimming at V came to 3 bases and at J to 3 bases, leaving 8 bases not matched to a gene. CDR3 DNA sequence: TGTGCCAGCAGTTTGGGAGGGGGACAGGGCTACTATGGCTACACCTTC. Its protein product is CASSLGGGQGYYGYTF.

The chain carries TRBV4-1 and TRBJ2-1; TRBD2 agrees at 10 bases. CDR3 length equals 17 residues. Trimming took 1 base from V and 7 from J; bases not matched to a gene: 10. CDR1 and CDR2 from the germline V gene are MGHRA and YSYEKL. For the CDR3, the DNA is TGCGCCAGCAGCCAAGTAGCTAGCGGGAGTGGAATAAATGAGCAGTTCTTC. Protein sequence: CASSQVASGSGINEQFF.